A single sample is the source of the 22 T cell receptor beta chains below, sequenced in a study of shared clonotypes between healthy human individuals. Profiling relied on immunoSEQ multiplex PCR, and the TCRdb table lists in-frame clones only, not all of them. The profile covers roughly 700,000 clones, with around two thirds appearing a single time and approximately 1.7% taken by the ten largest. The specimen sequenced was memory CD4+ T cells sorted from blood. The subset here: CD45RA-negative fraction. These receptors were obtained from a woman aged 30 to 39 in good health.

The chain is built from TRBV18 and TRBJ2-5; D is unresolved. Germline CDR1 KGHSH, CDR2 LQKENI. The CDR3 length is 16 residues. V was shortened by 6 bases and J by 1 base, with 18 bases between the two germline ends. The CDR3 DNA is TGTGCCAGCTCTCCAGTGGTTGCGCAGAGCCAAGAGACCCAGTACTTC. Amino acid sequence: CASSPVVAQSQETQYF.

The chain is built from TRBV7-9 and TRBJ2-7; no clear D gene. V lost 5 bases and J lost 0, with 8 bases in between. The CDR3 contains 13 residues. From germline, CDR1 is SEHNR and CDR2 FQNEAQ (reference sequence). In nucleotides, the CDR3 is TGTGCCAGCAGCATCGGTAGCTCCTACGAGCAGTACTTC. Translating it yields CASSIGSSYEQYF.

This clone was recorded at least ten times. The chain is built from TRBV9 and TRBJ2-3; 7 nucleotides align to TRBD2. The CDR3 contains 16 residues. After removal of 4 bases from V and 2 bases from J, the junction contained 10 bases not matched to a gene. Germline V CDR1 and CDR2: SGDLS, YYNGEE. In DNA, the CDR3 is TGTGCCAGCAGCCCCAGAGAGCGGGGAATCACAGATACGCAGTATTTT. This translates into CASSPRERGITDTQYF.

V and J are TRBV29-1 and TRBJ2-1, with TRBD2 matching 12 bases. The CDR3 is made up of 14 amino acids. Trimming cost V 7 bases and J 6 bases; bases outside gene matches: 7. Germline CDR1 and CDR2: SQVTM and ANQGSEA. The CDR3: CSADLAGGANEQFF. The CDR3 nucleotides are TGCAGCGCCGATCTAGCGGGAGGGGCCAATGAGCAGTTCTTC.

The chain couples TRBV28 to TRBJ1-1; no clear D. The CDR3 is 14 residues long. The V gene's germline CDR1 is MDHEN and CDR2 SYDVKM. V was trimmed by 6 bases and J by 3 bases, leaving 14 bases between them. In DNA form, the CDR3 reads TGTGCCAGCAGCGAAGTGAGGGTTGACACTGAAGCTTTCTTT. Protein product: CASSEVRVDTEAFF.

This rearrangement joins TRBV10-2 to TRBJ2-7; the D is unclear. Trimming took off 2 bases at V and 3 bases at J, with 5 bases between the two ends. The CDR3 runs to 12 residues. Germline CDR1 is WSHSY and CDR2 is SAAADI. This chain's CDR3 is CASSEVLYEQYF. The CDR3, as DNA: TGCGCCAGCAGTGAGGTTCTCTACGAGCAGTACTTC.

The chain links TRBV10-3 to TRBJ2-3, with 9 nucleotides matching TRBD1. Per germline, CDR1 ENHRY and CDR2 SYGVKD. The CDR3 loop spans 15 amino acids. Trimming removed 7 bases from V and 1 base from J; junction bases left unmatched: 6. This CDR3 reads CAINTGGGGTDTQYF. The CDR3 DNA follows: TGTGCCATCAATACAGGGGGCGGCGGCACAGATACGCAGTATTTT.

J is TRBJ2-3 and V is TRBV11-2; 10 bases agree with TRBD2. The V gene end was trimmed by 5 bases and the J gene end by 3 bases; junction bases not matched to a gene: 11. This CDR3 has 17 residues. CDR1 is SGHAT and CDR2 is FQNNGV in the germline V gene. The CDR3 spells CASSLTLAGGGTDTQYF. The CDR3 region has the DNA TGTGCCAGCAGCCTCACCTTAGCGGGAGGTGGAACAGATACGCAGTATTTT.

This chain joins TRBV10-2 and TRBJ2-2; 9 bases align to TRBD2. The CDR3 has 14 amino acids. Per germline, CDR1 WSHSY and CDR2 SAAADI. Trimming cost V 7 bases and J 4 bases; bases outside gene matches: 4. The CDR3 sequence is CASTGLAVTGELFF. Here the CDR3 DNA reads TGCGCCAGCACGGGACTAGCAGTCACCGGGGAGCTGTTTTTT.

V is TRBV4-1 and J is TRBJ2-3; D gene unclear. Deletions cut 3 bases from V and 6 bases from J, with 7 bases between. Germline V gene data show CDR1 as MGHRA and CDR2 as YSYEKL. The length of the CDR3 is 12 residues. The CDR3 DNA is TGCGCCAGCAGCCAGAGCTTGGATACGCAGTATTTT. Encoded protein: CASSQSLDTQYF.

CDR3 protein: CASRSAGLAFTSTDTQYF. The CDR3 DNA reads as TGTGCCAGCAGGAGTGCAGGACTAGCCTTTACGTCCACAGATACGCAGTATTTT. The rearrangement joins TRBV28 to TRBJ2-3; 8 bases are shared with TRBD2. Trimming cost V 6 bases and J 2 bases; bases outside gene matches: 16. The germline CDR1 and CDR2 sequences are MDHEN and SYDVKM. The CDR3 is made up of 18 amino acids. Supplemented by reference TRBV28 and TRBJ2-3, the full variable domain reads DVKVTQSSRYLVKRTGEKVFLECVQDMDHENMFWYRQDPGLGLRLIYFSYDVKMKEKGDIPEGYSVSREKKERFSLILESASTNQTSMYLCASRSAGLAFTSTDTQYFGPGTRLTVL.

This clone was observed at least ten times. This chain uses TRBV6-1 with TRBJ1-4, with 8 bases that match TRBD1. CDR3 length equals 14 residues. Looked up from germline, CDR1 is MNHNS and CDR2 is SASEGT. Trimming removed 8 bases from V and 7 bases from J; junction bases left unmatched: 9. CDR3 protein: CASARQGFGEKLFF. For the CDR3, the DNA is TGTGCCAGCGCACGACAGGGGTTCGGTGAAAAACTGTTTTTT.

The chain links TRBV11-2 to TRBJ2-3, with 9 nucleotides matching TRBD1. Germline assignment: CDR1 SGHAT and CDR2 FQNNGV. The trim removed 5 bases at V and 6 bases at J, leaving 9 bases unmatched. This CDR3 comprises 15 residues. The CDR3 region is CASSPKTGGADTQYF. CDR3 sequence (DNA): TGTGCCAGCAGCCCTAAGACAGGGGGAGCGGATACGCAGTATTTT. Supplemented by reference TRBV11-2 and TRBJ2-3, the full variable domain reads EAGVAQSPRYKIIEKRQSVAFWCNPISGHATLYWYQQILGQGPKLLIQFQNNGVVDDSQLPKDRFSAERLKGVDSTLKIQPAKLEDSAVYLCASSPKTGGADTQYFGPGTRLTVL.

The CDR3 loop reads CASRRTGDNTEAFF. CDR3 coding DNA: TGCGCCAGCAGGAGGACAGGGGATAACACTGAAGCTTTCTTT. This chain links TRBV5-1 with TRBJ1-1, with 9 bases lining up with TRBD1. The junction had 4 bases not matched to a gene; V was cut back by 5 bases and J by 2 bases. Germline CDR1 and CDR2: SGHRS and YFSETQ. The CDR3 is made up of 14 amino acids.

The chain employs TRBV6-1 and TRBJ2-1; D uncertain. CDR3 length: 14 residues. The ends were cut back, 1 base at V and 5 bases at J, with 9 bases in the middle. CDR1 is MNHNS, CDR2 SASEGT, per germline. DNA of the CDR3: TGTGCCAGCAGTGAAGGGCCCCAGAACAATGAGCAGTTCTTC. This sequence encodes CASSEGPQNNEQFF.

Notes on this clone: Other DNA sequences of this sample code for an identical CDR3. The rearrangement uses TRBV7-9 and TRBJ1-2; D remains unclear. The CDR3 length is 13 residues. Trimming pared 3 bases from V and 2 bases from J, leaving 7 bases between. Germline V lookup: CDR1 SEHNR, CDR2 FQNEAQ (reference sequence). DNA for the CDR3: TGTGCCAGCAGCTTCGACGGGAACTATGGCTACACCTTC. Its translation: CASSFDGNYGYTF. Based on the CDR3 plus reference TRBV7-9 and TRBJ1-2, the full variable domain is DTGVSQNPRHKITKRGQNVTFRCDPISEHNRLYWYRQTLGQGPEFLTYFQNEAQLEKSRLLSDRFSAERPKGSFSTLEIQRTEQGDSAMYLCASSFDGNYGYTFGSGTRLTVV.

The chain employs TRBV2 and TRBJ2-5; 11 bases are a match to TRBD2. The CDR3 extends over 14 amino acids. The junction had 3 bases not matched to a gene; V was cut back by 5 bases and J by 4 bases. Germline values: CDR1 SNHLY, CDR2 FYNNEI. CDR3 residues: CASSSTSGRETQYF. DNA for the CDR3: TGTGCCAGCAGTAGCACTAGCGGGAGAGAGACCCAGTACTTC.

The rearrangement links TRBV6-5 to TRBJ2-7; a possible D gene is TRBD2 (6 bases). The CDR3 sequence is 15 residues long. The V gene's germline CDR1 is MNHEY and CDR2 SVGAGI. V was trimmed by 0 bases and J by 2 bases, leaving 11 bases between them. This CDR3 is CASSYSGRLTYEQYF. The CDR3 DNA follows: TGTGCCAGCAGTTACTCGGGGAGGTTGACCTACGAGCAGTACTTC.

This clone has a handful of counts. This rearrangement joins TRBV2 to TRBJ1-1; no firm D call. Germline V gene sequence: CDR1 SNHLY, CDR2 FYNNEI. The CDR3 spans 14 residues. V dropped 2 bases and J dropped 5 bases, with 12 bases sitting between them. CDR3 loop: CASSESGYRTEAFF. DNA for the CDR3: TGTGCCAGCAGTGAATCTGGATACCGGACTGAAGCTTTCTTT.

The chain employs TRBV5-6 and TRBJ2-1, with 7 bases aligning to TRBD2. V trimming: 4 bases; J trimming: 6 bases; junction bases outside the gene matches: 1. The CDR3 is made up of 12 amino acids. In germline, CDR1 is SGHDT, CDR2 YYEEEE. CDR3 residues: CASSRTSNEQFF. Written as DNA, the CDR3 is TGTGCCAGCAGCCGGACTAGCAATGAGCAGTTCTTC.

This clone was counted once. The chain carries TRBV30 and TRBJ2-7; 7 nucleotides line up with TRBD2. The CDR3 has 12 amino acids. V gave up 1 base and J gave up 6 bases; unmatched junction bases: 3. Germline V gene lookup returns CDR1 GTSNPN and CDR2 SVGIG (reference sequence). The CDR3 reads CAWSASGGEQYF. The CDR3 bases are TGTGCCTGGAGTGCCTCGGGGGGCGAGCAGTACTTC.

This sequence joins TRBV29-1 and TRBJ2-7, with D tentatively TRBD1 (6 bases). The length of the CDR3 is 16 residues. Between the trimmed V and J ends, which lost 6 bases and 0 bases, there was a span of 21 bases. In germline, CDR1 is SQVTM, CDR2 ANQGSEA. The CDR3, as DNA: TGCAGCGTCCTAGAGAGGACAGCTCGGAGCTCCTACGAGCAGTACTTC. Its protein is CSVLERTARSSYEQYF.